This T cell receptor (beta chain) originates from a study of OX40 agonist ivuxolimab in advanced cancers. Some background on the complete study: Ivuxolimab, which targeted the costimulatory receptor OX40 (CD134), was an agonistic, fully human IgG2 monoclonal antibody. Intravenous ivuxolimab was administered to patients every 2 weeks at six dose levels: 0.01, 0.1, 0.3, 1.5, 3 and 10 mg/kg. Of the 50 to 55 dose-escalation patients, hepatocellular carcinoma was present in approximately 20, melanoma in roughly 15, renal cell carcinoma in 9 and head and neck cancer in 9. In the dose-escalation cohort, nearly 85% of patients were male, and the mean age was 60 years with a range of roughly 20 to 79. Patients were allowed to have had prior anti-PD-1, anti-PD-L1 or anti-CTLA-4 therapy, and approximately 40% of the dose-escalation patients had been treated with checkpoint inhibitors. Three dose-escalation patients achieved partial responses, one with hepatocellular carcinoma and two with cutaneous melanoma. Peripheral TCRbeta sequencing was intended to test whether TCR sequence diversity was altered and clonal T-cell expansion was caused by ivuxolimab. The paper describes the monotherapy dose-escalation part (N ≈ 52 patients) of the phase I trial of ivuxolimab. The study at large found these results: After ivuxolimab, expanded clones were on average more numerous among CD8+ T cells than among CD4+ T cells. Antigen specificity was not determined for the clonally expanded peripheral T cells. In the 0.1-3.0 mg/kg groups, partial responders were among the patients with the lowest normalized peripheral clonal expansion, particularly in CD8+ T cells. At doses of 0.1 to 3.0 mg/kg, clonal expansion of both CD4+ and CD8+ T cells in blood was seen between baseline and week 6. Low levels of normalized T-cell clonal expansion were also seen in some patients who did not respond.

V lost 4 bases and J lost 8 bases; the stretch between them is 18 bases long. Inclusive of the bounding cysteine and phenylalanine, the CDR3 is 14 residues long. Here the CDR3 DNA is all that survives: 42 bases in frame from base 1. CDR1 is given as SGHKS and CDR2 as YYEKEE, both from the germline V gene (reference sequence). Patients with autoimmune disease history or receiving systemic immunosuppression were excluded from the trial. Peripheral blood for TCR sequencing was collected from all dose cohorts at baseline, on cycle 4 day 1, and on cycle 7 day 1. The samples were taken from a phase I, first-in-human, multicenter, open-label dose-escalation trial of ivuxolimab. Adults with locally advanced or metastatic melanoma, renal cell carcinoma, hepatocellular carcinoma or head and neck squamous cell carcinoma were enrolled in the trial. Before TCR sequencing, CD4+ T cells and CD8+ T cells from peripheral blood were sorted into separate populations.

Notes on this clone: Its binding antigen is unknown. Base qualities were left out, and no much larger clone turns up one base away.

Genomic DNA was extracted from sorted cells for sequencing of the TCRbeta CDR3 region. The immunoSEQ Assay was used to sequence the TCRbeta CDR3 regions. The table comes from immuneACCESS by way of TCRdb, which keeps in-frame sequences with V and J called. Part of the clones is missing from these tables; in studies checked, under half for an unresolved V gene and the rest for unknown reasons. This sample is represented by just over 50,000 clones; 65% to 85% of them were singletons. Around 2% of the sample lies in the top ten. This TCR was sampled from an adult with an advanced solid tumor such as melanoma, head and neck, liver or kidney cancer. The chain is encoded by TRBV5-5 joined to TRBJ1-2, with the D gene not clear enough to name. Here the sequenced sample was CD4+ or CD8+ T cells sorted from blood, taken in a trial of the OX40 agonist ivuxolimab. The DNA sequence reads TGTGCCAGCAGCCCTGGACTGGGAGGGCTAGGCTACACCTTC. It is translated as CASSPGLGGLGYTF. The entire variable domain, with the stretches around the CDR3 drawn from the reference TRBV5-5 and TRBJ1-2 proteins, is DAGVTQSPTHLIKTRGQQVTLRCSPISGHKSVSWYQQVLGQGPQFIFQYYEKEERGRGNFPDRFSARQFPNYSSELNVNALLLGDSALYLCASSPGLGGLGYTFGSGTRLTVV.